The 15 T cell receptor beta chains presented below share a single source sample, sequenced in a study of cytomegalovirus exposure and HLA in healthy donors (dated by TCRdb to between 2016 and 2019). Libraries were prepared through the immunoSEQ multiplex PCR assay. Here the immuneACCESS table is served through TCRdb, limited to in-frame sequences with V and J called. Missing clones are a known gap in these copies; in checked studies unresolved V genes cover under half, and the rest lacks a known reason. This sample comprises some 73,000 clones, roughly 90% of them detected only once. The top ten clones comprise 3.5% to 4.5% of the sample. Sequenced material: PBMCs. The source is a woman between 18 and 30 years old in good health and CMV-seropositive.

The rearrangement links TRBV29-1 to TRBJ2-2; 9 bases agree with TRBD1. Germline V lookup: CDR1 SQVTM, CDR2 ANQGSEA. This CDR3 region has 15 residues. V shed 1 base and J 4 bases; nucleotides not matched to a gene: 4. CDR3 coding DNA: TGCAGCGTTGAAGGGGACAGGGAGGCCACCGGGGAGCTGTTTTTT. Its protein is CSVEGDREATGELFF.

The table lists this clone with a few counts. The CDR3 sequence: CASSGLNYEQYF. The CDR3 DNA follows: TGTGCCAGCTCAGGACTGAACTACGAGCAGTACTTC. This chain joins TRBV6-6 and TRBJ2-7; tentative D call: TRBD2 (5 bases). The germline V gene encodes CDR1 MNHNY and CDR2 SVGAGI (reference sequence). V was trimmed by 8 bases and J by 3 bases, leaving 11 bases between them. CDR3 size: 12 residues.

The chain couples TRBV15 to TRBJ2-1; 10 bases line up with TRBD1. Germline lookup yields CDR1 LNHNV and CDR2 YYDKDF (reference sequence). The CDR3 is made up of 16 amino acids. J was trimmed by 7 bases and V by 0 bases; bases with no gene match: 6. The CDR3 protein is CATSRDVGQGMNEQFF. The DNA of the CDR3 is TGTGCCACCAGCAGAGATGTGGGACAGGGGATGAATGAGCAGTTCTTC.

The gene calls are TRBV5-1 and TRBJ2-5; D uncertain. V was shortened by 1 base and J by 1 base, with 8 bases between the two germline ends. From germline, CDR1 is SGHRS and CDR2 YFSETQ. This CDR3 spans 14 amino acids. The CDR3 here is CASSLRGIQETQYF. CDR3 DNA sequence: TGCGCCAGCAGCTTGAGAGGTATCCAAGAGACCCAGTACTTC.

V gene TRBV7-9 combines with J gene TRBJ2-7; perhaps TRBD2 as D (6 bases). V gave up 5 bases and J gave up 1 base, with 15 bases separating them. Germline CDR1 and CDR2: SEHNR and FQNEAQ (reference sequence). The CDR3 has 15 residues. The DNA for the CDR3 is TGTGCCAGCAGCGCGGGGCAGGGTGTATCCTACGAGCAGTACTTC. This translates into CASSAGQGVSYEQYF.

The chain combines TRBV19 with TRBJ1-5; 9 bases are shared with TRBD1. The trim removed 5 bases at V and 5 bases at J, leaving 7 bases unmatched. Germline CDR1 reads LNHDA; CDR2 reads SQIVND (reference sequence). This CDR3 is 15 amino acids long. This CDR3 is CASSLTGGADQPQHF. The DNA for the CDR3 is TGTGCCAGTAGTCTCACAGGGGGCGCGGATCAGCCCCAGCATTTT.

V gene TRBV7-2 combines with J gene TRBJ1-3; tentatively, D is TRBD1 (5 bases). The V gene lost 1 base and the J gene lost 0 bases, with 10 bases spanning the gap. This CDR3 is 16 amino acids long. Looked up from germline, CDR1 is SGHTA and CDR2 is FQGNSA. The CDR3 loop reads CASSLGAGGSGNTIYF. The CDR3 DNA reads TGTGCCAGCAGCTTAGGTGCGGGGGGCTCTGGAAACACCATATATTTT.

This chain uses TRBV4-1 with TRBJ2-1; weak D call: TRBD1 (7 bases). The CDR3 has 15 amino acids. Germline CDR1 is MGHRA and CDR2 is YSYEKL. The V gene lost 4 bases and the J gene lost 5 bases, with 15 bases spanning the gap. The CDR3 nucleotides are TGCGCCAGCAGCCCTTGGGGCAGGGGGGACAATGAGCAGTTCTTC. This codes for CASSPWGRGDNEQFF.

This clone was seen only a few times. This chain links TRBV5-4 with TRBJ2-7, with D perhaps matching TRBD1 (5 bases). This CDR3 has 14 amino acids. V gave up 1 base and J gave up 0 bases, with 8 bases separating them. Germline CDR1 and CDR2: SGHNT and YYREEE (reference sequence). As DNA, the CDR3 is TGTGCCAGCAGCTTGACAGGTTCCTCCTACGAGCAGTACTTC. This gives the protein CASSLTGSSYEQYF.

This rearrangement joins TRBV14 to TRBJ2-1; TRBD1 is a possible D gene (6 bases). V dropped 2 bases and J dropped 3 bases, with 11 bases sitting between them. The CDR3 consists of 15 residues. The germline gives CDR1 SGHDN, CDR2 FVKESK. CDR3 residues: CASSQKGVSYNEQFF. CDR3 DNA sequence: TGTGCCAGCAGCCAAAAGGGGGTCAGCTACAATGAGCAGTTCTTC.

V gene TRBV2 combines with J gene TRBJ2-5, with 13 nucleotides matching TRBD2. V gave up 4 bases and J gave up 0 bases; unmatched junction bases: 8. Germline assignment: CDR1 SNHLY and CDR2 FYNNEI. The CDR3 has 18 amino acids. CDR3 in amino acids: CASSAQGLAGRYQETQYF. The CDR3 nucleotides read TGTGCCAGCAGTGCCCAGGGACTAGCGGGGAGGTACCAAGAGACCCAGTACTTC.

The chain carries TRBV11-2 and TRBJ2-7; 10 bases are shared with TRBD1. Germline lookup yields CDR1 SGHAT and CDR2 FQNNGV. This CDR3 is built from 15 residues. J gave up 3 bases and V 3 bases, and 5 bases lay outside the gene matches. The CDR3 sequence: CASSFSGQGGYEQYF. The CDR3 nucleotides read TGTGCCAGCAGCTTTAGCGGACAGGGGGGCTACGAGCAGTACTTC.

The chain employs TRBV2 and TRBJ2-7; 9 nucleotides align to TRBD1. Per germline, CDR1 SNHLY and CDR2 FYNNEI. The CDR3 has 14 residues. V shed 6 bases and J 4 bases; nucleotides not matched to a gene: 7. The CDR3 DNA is TGTGCCAGCAGGTCCGGGACAGGGTCTTACGAGCAGTACTTC. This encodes CASRSGTGSYEQYF.

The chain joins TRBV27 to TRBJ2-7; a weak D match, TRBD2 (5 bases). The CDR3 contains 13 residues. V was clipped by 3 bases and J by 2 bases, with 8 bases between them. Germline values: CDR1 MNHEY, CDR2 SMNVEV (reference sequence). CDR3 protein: CASSFQRTYEQYF. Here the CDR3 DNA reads TGTGCCAGCAGTTTCCAGCGGACCTACGAGCAGTACTTC.

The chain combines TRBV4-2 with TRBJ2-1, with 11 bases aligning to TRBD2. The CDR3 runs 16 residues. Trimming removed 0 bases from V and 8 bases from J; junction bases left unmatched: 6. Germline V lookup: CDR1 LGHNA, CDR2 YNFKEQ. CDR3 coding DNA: TGTGCCAGCAGCCAAGAGCTAGCGGGAGGCTTCGATGAGCAGTTCTTC. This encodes CASSQELAGGFDEQFF.